Presented here are 22 T cell receptor beta chains from one specimen sequenced in a study of CD8 T cells in ankylosing spondylitis. One entry per CDR3 protein, called by TCRdb with MiXCR from the 5' RACE reads. Of approximately 200,000 distinct CDR3 sequences listed, roughly 12% were seen once; the top ten hold more than 15%. Sequencing was performed on blood, either unsorted or a sorted T cell fraction (not recorded which). The receptors originated from a male donor with ankylosing spondylitis or in good health (not recorded which).

This clonotype was seen many times. The chain links TRBV6-5 to TRBJ2-3; 10 nucleotides line up with TRBD1. The V and J ends lost 3 bases and 4 bases, in that order; junction bases with no gene match: 4. Germline V gene sequence: CDR1 MNHEY, CDR2 SVGAGI. The CDR3 loop spans 15 amino acids. CDR3 nucleotide sequence: TGTGCCAGCAGTTATTCCGGGACAGGGGCAGATACGCAGTATTTT. Protein: CASSYSGTGADTQYF.

This clonotype has at least ten counts. The chain couples TRBV27 to TRBJ2-7; no reliable D call. The germline V gene encodes CDR1 MNHEY and CDR2 SMNVEV (reference sequence). This CDR3 has 13 residues. The V and J ends lost 2 bases and 4 bases respectively, with 9 bases between them. The CDR3 DNA reads as TGTGCCAGCAGTTTAGGGGTGGGATACGAGCAGTACTTC. This sequence encodes CASSLGVGYEQYF.

This clonotype has more than one count but fewer than ten. This chain links TRBV3-1 with TRBJ2-1, with 9 bases aligning to TRBD2. The CDR3 runs to 17 residues. Germline CDR1 reads LGHDT; CDR2 reads YNNKEL (reference sequence). Losses at the gene ends were 0 bases for V and 8 bases for J; bases not matched to a gene: 11. The CDR3 reads CASSQDGSGGYGDEQFF. Written as DNA, the CDR3 is TGTGCCAGCAGCCAAGATGGTAGCGGGGGCTACGGGGATGAGCAGTTCTTC.

This clonotype has only a few counts. The V gene is TRBV2, the J gene TRBJ2-1; a possible D gene is TRBD1 (6 bases). Looked up from germline, CDR1 is SNHLY and CDR2 is FYNNEI. This CDR3 region has 14 residues. V lost 6 bases to trimming and J lost 1 base, with 10 bases between them. In nucleotides, the CDR3 is TGTGCCAGCAGAGGGACATCGTCCTACAATGAGCAGTTCTTC. The encoded protein is CASRGTSSYNEQFF.

This clonotype was seen more than once but under ten times. This chain connects TRBV29-1 to TRBJ1-1; D possibly corresponds to TRBD1 (6 bases). CDR3 length equals 13 residues. The germline V gene has CDR1 SQVTM and CDR2 ANQGSEA. V was pared by 3 bases and J by 0 bases, with 8 bases between. The CDR3, as DNA: TGCAGCGTTGAGGACAGACTGAACACTGAAGCTTTCTTT. Translation gives CSVEDRLNTEAFF.

Only a few counts were recorded for this clonotype. The chain links TRBV28 to TRBJ2-7; 9 bases align to TRBD1. This CDR3 has 15 residues. Losses at the gene ends were 5 bases for V and 3 bases for J; bases not matched to a gene: 8. Per the germline V gene, CDR1 is MDHEN and CDR2 is SYDVKM. The CDR3 loop is CASSDLGTGNYEQYF. CDR3 bases: TGTGCCAGCAGTGACCTCGGGACAGGGAACTACGAGCAGTACTTC.

This chain joins TRBV5-1 and TRBJ2-7, with 8 bases identical to TRBD2. Germline CDR1 and CDR2: SGHRS and YFSETQ. Germline trimming cut 4 bases from V and 3 bases from J; bases unmatched to any gene: 6. CDR3 length: 14 residues. The CDR3 region has the DNA TGCGCCAGCAGCGCGACTAGCGCTGACTACGAGCAGTACTTC. It codes for CASSATSADYEQYF.

This clonotype was seen more than once but under ten times. The chain couples TRBV5-1 to TRBJ2-7, with 10 bases that match TRBD1. Germline V gene data show CDR1 as SGHRS and CDR2 as YFSETQ. V shed 3 bases and J 5 bases; nucleotides not matched to a gene: 5. CDR3 length equals 14 residues. The CDR3: CASSWGTGVDEQYF. CDR3 nucleotide sequence: TGCGCCAGCAGCTGGGGGACAGGGGTTGACGAGCAGTACTTC.

The V call is TRBV2, the J call TRBJ2-7; D assignment may be TRBD1 or TRBD2 (5 bases each). V shed 4 bases and J shed 9 bases, with 19 bases lying between them. From germline, CDR1 is SNHLY and CDR2 FYNNEI. The CDR3 spans 14 residues. The CDR3 nucleotides read TGTGCCAGCAGTGCCCCCGGGGCCGATCTCGGGCAGTACTTC. Its protein is CASSAPGADLGQYF.

This clonotype was observed a few times. This sequence joins TRBV12-3 or TRBV12-4 and TRBJ2-7; a possible D gene is TRBD1 (6 bases). The CDR3 has 15 residues. Trimming cost V 2 bases and J 0 bases, with 11 bases left between them. In DNA form, the CDR3 reads TGTGCCAGCAGTTTACGGACAGCGGCCTCCTACGAGCAGTACTTC. It specifies CASSLRTAASYEQYF.

This clonotype has more than one count but fewer than ten. The V gene is TRBV5-1, the J gene TRBJ1-1; D not certain. From germline, CDR1 is SGHRS and CDR2 YFSETQ. The V end was cut by 1 base, the J end by 1 base, with 14 bases between. This CDR3 comprises 16 residues. This CDR3 is CASSLYEGTTNTEAFF. The DNA for the CDR3 is TGCGCCAGCAGCTTGTACGAGGGTACCACGAACACTGAAGCTTTCTTT.

This clonotype was counted a few times. The chain uses TRBV12-3 or TRBV12-4 and TRBJ1-1; D perhaps matches TRBD1 (6 bases). V was shortened by 1 base and J by 1 base, with 7 bases between the two germline ends. The CDR3 is made up of 14 amino acids. The CDR3 loop reads CASSLGTANTEAFF. CDR3 in DNA: TGTGCCAGCAGTTTAGGGACAGCGAACACTGAAGCTTTCTTT.

This sequence joins TRBV6-2 or TRBV6-3 and TRBJ1-2; 9 bases fit TRBD1. CDR3 length: 14 residues. CDR1 and CDR2 (germline): MNHEY, SVGEGT. V lost 6 bases to trimming and J lost 7 bases; unmatched junction nucleotides: 9. This CDR3 is CASRDRGSGGGYTF. CDR3 nucleotides: TGTGCCAGCAGGGACAGGGGTTCTGGCGGTGGCTACACCTTC.

The V gene is TRBV4-2, the J gene TRBJ2-2, with a weak D call TRBD2 (6 bases). Germline assignment: CDR1 LGHNA and CDR2 YNFKEQ. The CDR3 spans 14 residues. V shed 3 bases and J shed 5 bases, with 10 bases lying between them. This chain's CDR3 is CASSHPGRTGELFF. CDR3 nucleotides: TGTGCCAGCAGCCACCCAGGGAGGACCGGGGAGCTGTTTTTT.

The genes are TRBV20-1 and TRBJ1-3; D is ambiguous. Trimming removed 0 bases from V and 3 bases from J, with 9 bases in between. Germline V gives CDR1 DFQATT, CDR2 SNEGSKA (reference sequence). The CDR3 covers 14 residues. CDR3 region: CSARDIEDGNTIYF. CDR3 sequence (DNA): TGCAGTGCTAGAGATATTGAGGATGGAAACACCATATATTTT.

The CDR3 DNA sequence: TGCAGCGTTGAAGAACCCGGACAGGGATTGTCCTACGAGCAGTACTTC. Amino acids: CSVEEPGQGLSYEQYF. The chain employs TRBV29-1 and TRBJ2-7, with 8 bases that match TRBD1. V was clipped by 0 bases and J by 1 base; unmatched bases: 8. CDR3 length: 16 residues. Germline assignment: CDR1 SQVTM and CDR2 ANQGSEA.

The V call is TRBV4-1, the J call TRBJ1-2; D might be TRBD1 (5 bases). This CDR3 contains 15 residues. Germline assignment: CDR1 MGHRA and CDR2 YSYEKL. V was cut by 2 bases and J by 3 bases, with 13 bases left in between. The CDR3 sequence: CASSQILGGDYGYTF. In DNA form, the CDR3 reads TGCGCCAGCAGCCAAATTCTCGGGGGAGACTATGGCTACACCTTC.

This clonotype turned up a few times. The J gene is TRBJ2-1, the V gene TRBV3-1, with 10 bases matching TRBD2. Trimming removed 1 base from V and 4 bases from J; junction bases left unmatched: 13. The CDR3 extends over 19 amino acids. Germline V gene data show CDR1 as LGHDT and CDR2 as YNNKEL (reference sequence). The CDR3 loop reads CASSQGDLSRAGGYNEQFF. The CDR3 bases are TGTGCCAGCAGCCAAGGAGACCTATCACGAGCGGGAGGGTACAATGAGCAGTTCTTC.

This clonotype was seen at least ten times. The CDR3 is CASSYSGTSGSKQFF. For the CDR3, the DNA is TGTGCCAGCAGCTATTCCGGGACTAGCGGGAGTAAGCAGTTCTTC. The J gene is TRBJ2-1, the V gene TRBV7-2, with 14 bases matching TRBD2. The CDR3 runs 15 residues. Germline CDR1 reads SGHTA; CDR2 reads FQGNSA. The V gene end was trimmed by 4 bases and the J gene end by 11 bases; junction bases not matched to a gene: 7.

This rearrangement joins TRBV20-1 to TRBJ2-3; the match to TRBD1 covers 8 bases. The trim removed 5 bases at V and 3 bases at J, leaving 4 bases unmatched. Germline V CDR1 and CDR2: DFQATT, SNEGSKA (reference sequence). The CDR3 is 13 amino acids. The CDR3 DNA reads TGCAGTGCTTCGGACAGGGTGACAGATACGCAGTATTTT. Amino acid sequence: CSASDRVTDTQYF.

The chain links TRBV12-3 or TRBV12-4 to TRBJ2-2; the match to TRBD2 covers 7 bases. The CDR3 extends over 20 amino acids. Trimming cost V 6 bases and J 0 bases; bases outside gene matches: 19. This chain's CDR3 is CASSYADAAGAFPNTGELFF. The CDR3 DNA reads as TGTGCCAGCAGCTACGCGGATGCGGCGGGAGCGTTCCCGAACACCGGGGAGCTGTTTTTT.

This clonotype was detected a few times. The rearrangement joins TRBV6-5 to TRBJ1-1; TRBD1 is a possible D gene (5 bases). The germline V gene encodes CDR1 MNHEY and CDR2 SVGAGI. The CDR3 is 13 amino acids. Trimming cost V 3 bases and J 8 bases, with 13 bases left between them. The CDR3 here is CASSYGQGSEAFF. DNA of the CDR3: TGTGCCAGCAGTTATGGCCAGGGCTCAGAAGCTTTCTTT.